These 27 T cell receptor beta chains were all obtained from the same sample, sequenced in a study of early T cells in non-severe SARS-CoV-2 infection. TCRdb fed the 5' RACE reads into MiXCR, producing one record per CDR3 protein. The table records tens of thousands of distinct CDR3 sequences, less than 9.5% of them present only once. The sequencing input was whole blood. The receptors here all came from an adult who was a healthcare worker with PCR-confirmed SARS-CoV-2 infection or an uninfected control (not recorded which).

The chain recombines TRBV5-1 with TRBJ2-3; D is perhaps TRBD2 (5 bases). Trimming left V 4 bases short and J 4 bases short, with 13 bases between. This CDR3 contains 14 residues. Germline CDR1 and CDR2: SGHRS and YFSETQ. The CDR3: CASSKVEGADTQYF. CDR3 DNA sequence: TGCGCCAGCAGCAAGGTTGAGGGAGCAGATACGCAGTATTTT.

This clonotype came up many times. The chain is built from TRBV4-2 and TRBJ2-5; either TRBD1 or TRBD2 may supply D (6 bases each). Germline values: CDR1 LGHNA, CDR2 YNFKEQ. Trimming removed 1 base from V and 14 bases from J, with 17 bases in between. The CDR3 covers 13 residues. The CDR3 DNA sequence: TGTGCCAGCAGCCAAGTCGGCGGGGACATTCGATACTTC. This sequence encodes CASSQVGGDIRYF.

This clonotype has only one observation. One end of the junction fails to match germline, which may point to a read error. The V call is TRBV5-8, the J call TRBJ1-2; D is ambiguous. The V gene's germline CDR1 is SGHTS and CDR2 YDEGEE. The CDR3 has 13 residues. CDR3 DNA sequence: TGTGTCAGCAGAGGCAGAATGTCGGACGGCTACACCTTC. This codes for CVSRGRMSDGYTF.

This chain links TRBV2 with TRBJ1-2; D uncertain. Germline values: CDR1 SNHLY, CDR2 FYNNEI. This CDR3 contains 14 residues. The ends were cut back, 6 bases at V and 4 bases at J, with 15 bases in the middle. CDR3 loop: CASRPTSSTYGYTF. CDR3 nucleotides: TGTGCCAGCAGACCTACAAGTTCCACCTATGGCTACACCTTC.

This clonotype was observed a handful of times. CDR3 loop: CSVDPGSTEAFF. The DNA of the CDR3 is TGCAGCGTTGATCCTGGGAGCACTGAAGCTTTCTTT. V usage is TRBV29-1 and J usage is TRBJ1-1; no reliable D call. This CDR3 is 12 amino acids long. Trimming stripped 3 bases from V and 4 bases from J, with 9 bases between. Germline CDR1 is SQVTM and CDR2 is ANQGSEA. Together with reference TRBV29-1 and TRBJ1-1, the CDR3 gives the full variable domain: SAVISQKPSRDICQRGTSLTIQCQVDSQVTMMFWYRQQPGQSLTLIATANQGSEATYESGFVIDKFPISRPNLTFSTLTVSNMSPEDSSIYLCSVDPGSTEAFFGQGTRLTVV.

There are a few counts of this clonotype. This chain uses TRBV7-9 with TRBJ2-7; D remains unclear. Trimming removed 5 bases at V and 2 bases at J, with 13 bases between. Germline V lookup: CDR1 SEHNR, CDR2 FQNEAQ (reference sequence). The CDR3 sequence is 14 residues long. The CDR3 reads CASSPRDPTYEQYF. In nucleotides, the CDR3 is TGTGCCAGCAGCCCCCGAGACCCAACCTACGAGCAGTACTTC.

Of note for this clonotype: A read error is possible here, since a much larger clone lies one base away. The chain employs TRBV19 and TRBJ2-3; 9 nucleotides align to TRBD2. There are 17 residues in the CDR3. Trimming took 7 bases from V and 2 from J; bases not matched to a gene: 13. Per germline, CDR1 LNHDA and CDR2 SQIVND (reference sequence). CDR3 residues: CASMRPSGGGDTDTQYF. For the CDR3, the DNA is TGTGCCAGTATGCGGCCCTCGGGCGGGGGGGACACAGATACGCAGTATTTT.

This clonotype was found many times. This chain connects TRBV6-6 to TRBJ2-7; D may be TRBD2 (5 bases). Germline-derived CDR1 and CDR2 are MNHNY and SVGAGI (reference sequence). Trimming shortened V by 11 bases and J by 0 bases, and 20 bases separated the two germline ends. This CDR3 comprises 15 residues. As DNA, the CDR3 is TGTGCCTGCGCCCCAACCAGAGGGAACTCCTACGAGCAGTACTTC. This sequence encodes CACAPTRGNSYEQYF.

This clonotype was recorded at least ten times. This chain joins TRBV6-5 and TRBJ2-5, with D unresolved. V gave up 5 bases and J gave up 5 bases, with 12 bases separating them. The V gene's germline CDR1 is MNHEY and CDR2 SVGAGI. CDR3 length: 13 residues. The CDR3 here is CASSPPGVETQYF. The CDR3, as DNA: TGTGCCAGCAGTCCTCCCGGAGTGGAGACCCAGTACTTC.

In its sample, this clonotype was seen many times. The V call is TRBV6-5, the J call TRBJ1-5; no reliable D call. The V end lost 7 bases, the J end lost 6 bases, and 13 bases lay between the germline ends. The CDR3 covers 13 residues. The germline V gene has CDR1 MNHEY and CDR2 SVGAGI. The CDR3 loop is CASTTRRGQPQHF. The CDR3 region has the DNA TGTGCCAGCACCACCCGTCGGGGTCAGCCCCAGCATTTT.

This clonotype came up many times. This chain connects TRBV20-1 to TRBJ2-3, with 8 bases aligning to TRBD2. V was pared by 3 bases and J by 4 bases, with 9 bases of the junction left unmatched. The germline gives CDR1 DFQATT, CDR2 SNEGSKA (reference sequence). This CDR3 contains 15 residues. For the CDR3, the DNA is TGCAGTGCTAGTGATCCGGGAGGGCCGTCAGATACGCAGTATTTT. Amino acid sequence: CSASDPGGPSDTQYF.

The sample holds many counts of this clonotype. The chain carries TRBV20-1 and TRBJ2-1, with D perhaps TRBD1 or TRBD2 (7 bases each). CDR1 DFQATT and CDR2 SNEGSKA come from the germline V gene (reference sequence). The germline V and J ends were trimmed by 3 bases and 1 base, with 25 bases remaining between them. The CDR3 sequence is 19 residues long. The CDR3 sequence is CSARDRKTSYLRSYNEQFF. The CDR3 DNA follows: TGCAGTGCTAGGGACAGGAAGACTAGCTACCTAAGATCCTACAATGAGCAGTTCTTC.

The gene calls are TRBV5-1 and TRBJ2-3; TRBD2 matches at 12 bases. The CDR3 contains 17 residues. Germline-derived CDR1 and CDR2 are SGHRS and YFSETQ. After removal of 4 bases from V and 3 bases from J, the junction contained 9 bases not matched to a gene. CDR3 DNA: TGCGCCAGCAGCCCCGACCCTAGCGGGGGGGCAACAGATACGCAGTATTTT. This gives the protein CASSPDPSGGATDTQYF.

This clonotype was seen at least ten times. The chain combines TRBV27 with TRBJ1-4; D uncertain. Germline CDR1 MNHEY, CDR2 SMNVEV (reference sequence). The CDR3 is 14 residues long. V gave up 1 base and J gave up 7 bases, with 10 bases separating them. The CDR3 sequence: CASSLFRGTEKLFF. The DNA for the CDR3 is TGTGCCAGCAGTTTATTCCGGGGAACTGAAAAACTGTTTTTT.

V and J are TRBV20-1 and TRBJ2-1, with D hard to call. Trimming cost V 0 bases and J 0 bases, with 12 bases left between them. Per the germline V gene, CDR1 is DFQATT and CDR2 is SNEGSKA (reference sequence). The CDR3 length is 16 residues. The CDR3 loop reads CSARDRGETSYNEQFF. CDR3 coding DNA: TGCAGTGCTAGAGATCGCGGAGAAACCTCCTACAATGAGCAGTTCTTC.

This clonotype was detected a few times. This chain uses TRBV27 with TRBJ2-7, with D perhaps being TRBD1 or TRBD2 (5 bases each). The CDR3 has 13 amino acids. Per the germline V gene, CDR1 is MNHEY and CDR2 is SMNVEV (reference sequence). V was clipped by 6 bases and J by 5 bases, with 14 bases between them. The CDR3 sequence is CASSGAGLHEQYF. The CDR3 DNA reads TGTGCCAGCAGCGGGGCAGGGTTGCACGAGCAGTACTTC.

Ten or more counts support this clonotype. The CDR3: CASSAYGQGGETQYF. CDR3 bases: TGTGCCAGCAGCGCCTATGGACAGGGTGGGGAGACCCAGTACTTC. V and J are TRBV9 and TRBJ2-5, with TRBD1 identical over 8 bases. J was trimmed by 5 bases and V by 3 bases; bases with no gene match: 9. There are 15 residues in the CDR3. Germline assignment: CDR1 SGDLS and CDR2 YYNGEE.

This clonotype was seen more than once but under ten times. This chain links TRBV30 with TRBJ2-2; D is ambiguous. With 3 bases removed from V and 3 bases from J, the gap between germline ends came to 14 bases. This CDR3 has 15 amino acids. In germline, CDR1 is GTSNPN, CDR2 SVGIG (reference sequence). The CDR3 nucleotides are TGTGCCTGGAGCCCTCTAGAAGGGTACACCGGGGAGCTGTTTTTT. This codes for CAWSPLEGYTGELFF.

This chain joins TRBV29-1 and TRBJ2-7, with 11 bases identical to TRBD1. Germline CDR1 reads SQVTM; CDR2 reads ANQGSEA. The V and J ends lost 7 bases and 4 bases, in that order; junction bases with no gene match: 6. CDR3 size: 13 residues. The CDR3 reads CSAGTGGGYEQYF. Here the CDR3 DNA reads TGCAGCGCCGGGACAGGGGGAGGTTACGAGCAGTACTTC.

There are many counts of this clonotype. The rearrangement links TRBV12-3 or TRBV12-4 to TRBJ2-7; 14 nucleotides agree with TRBD2. V shed 5 bases, J shed 2 bases, and the junction held 8 bases outside the gene matches. The CDR3 is 17 residues long. The DNA of the CDR3 is TGTGCCAGCAGTCCTGGGACTAGCGGGGGTTTTGCCTACGAGCAGTACTTC. This encodes CASSPGTSGGFAYEQYF.

This clonotype came up many times. The chain joins TRBV10-3 to TRBJ1-2; D may be TRBD1 (6 bases). V gave up 4 bases and J gave up 6 bases, with 12 bases separating them. The V gene's germline CDR1 is ENHRY and CDR2 SYGVKD. This CDR3 spans 13 amino acids. In nucleotides, the CDR3 is TGTGCCATCAGTGGTTCCGGGGGCGATGGCTACACCTTC. Protein: CAISGSGGDGYTF.

This clonotype occurred many times. The V call is TRBV29-1, the J call TRBJ2-2; D might be TRBD1 or TRBD2, each matching 5 bases. Germline V gene data show CDR1 as SQVTM and CDR2 as ANQGSEA. V was pared by 7 bases and J by 5 bases, with 14 bases between. The CDR3 sequence is 13 residues long. CDR3 region: CSGGVSGTGELFF. CDR3 in DNA: TGCAGCGGAGGGGTCTCGGGGACCGGGGAGCTGTTTTTT.

The sample holds many counts of this clonotype. V usage is TRBV20-1 and J usage is TRBJ1-5; 9 bases are shared with TRBD1. The CDR3 loop spans 13 amino acids. V lost 5 bases, J lost 6 bases, and 5 bases stayed unmatched. The V gene's germline CDR1 is DFQATT and CDR2 SNEGSKA (reference sequence). The CDR3: CSAAQGAAQPQHF. CDR3 nucleotide sequence: TGCAGTGCTGCACAGGGGGCCGCTCAGCCCCAGCATTTT.

In its sample, this clonotype was seen many times. The genes are TRBV19 and TRBJ1-2, with 8 bases identical to TRBD1. Trimming removed 6 bases from V and 7 bases from J; junction bases left unmatched: 7. The germline V gene encodes CDR1 LNHDA and CDR2 SQIVND (reference sequence). CDR3 length equals 13 residues. The CDR3 loop is CASRLQGARGYTF. CDR3 nucleotide sequence: TGTGCCAGTAGGTTGCAGGGGGCTCGTGGCTACACCTTC.

This clonotype was recorded a few times. This chain links TRBV9 with TRBJ2-7; D might be TRBD1 (6 bases). Germline values: CDR1 SGDLS, CDR2 YYNGEE. Trimming took 3 bases from V and 3 from J, leaving 13 bases between them. The CDR3 is made up of 14 amino acids. The CDR3 is CASSAAGTSYEQYF. CDR3 nucleotide sequence: TGTGCCAGCAGCGCGGCCGGGACAAGCTACGAGCAGTACTTC.

In this sample, this clonotype turned up many times. The chain carries TRBV6-5 and TRBJ2-7; TRBD1 agrees at 9 bases. J gave up 2 bases and V 6 bases, and 5 bases lay outside the gene matches. The CDR3 is made up of 14 amino acids. The germline gives CDR1 MNHEY, CDR2 SVGAGI. CDR3: CASRKTGGPYEQYF. CDR3 nucleotides: TGTGCCAGCAGAAAAACAGGGGGCCCCTACGAGCAGTACTTC.

In its sample, this clonotype was seen many times. The gene calls are TRBV5-1 and TRBJ2-3, with D perhaps being TRBD1 or TRBD2 (5 bases each). This CDR3 has 14 residues. Trimming removed 6 bases at V and 2 bases at J, with 13 bases between. The V gene's germline CDR1 is SGHRS and CDR2 YFSETQ. In DNA form, the CDR3 reads TGCGCCAGCAAAGAGGGGTCGCTCACAGATACGCAGTATTTT. Translation: CASKEGSLTDTQYF.